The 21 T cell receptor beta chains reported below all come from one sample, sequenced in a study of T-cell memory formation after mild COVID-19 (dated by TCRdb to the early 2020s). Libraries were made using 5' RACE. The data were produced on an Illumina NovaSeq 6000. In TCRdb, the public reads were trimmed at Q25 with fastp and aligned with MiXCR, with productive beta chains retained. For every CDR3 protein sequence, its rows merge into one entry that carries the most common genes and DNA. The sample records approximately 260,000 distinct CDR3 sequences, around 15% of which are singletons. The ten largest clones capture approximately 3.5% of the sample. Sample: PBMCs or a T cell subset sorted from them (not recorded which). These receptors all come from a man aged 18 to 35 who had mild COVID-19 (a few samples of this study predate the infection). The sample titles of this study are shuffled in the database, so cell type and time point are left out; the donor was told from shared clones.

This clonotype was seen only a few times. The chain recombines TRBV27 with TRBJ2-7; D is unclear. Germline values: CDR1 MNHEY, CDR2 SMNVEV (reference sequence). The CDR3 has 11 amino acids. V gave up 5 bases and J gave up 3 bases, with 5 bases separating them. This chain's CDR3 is CASSNLYEQYF. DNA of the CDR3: TGTGCCAGCAGTAACCTCTACGAGCAGTACTTC.

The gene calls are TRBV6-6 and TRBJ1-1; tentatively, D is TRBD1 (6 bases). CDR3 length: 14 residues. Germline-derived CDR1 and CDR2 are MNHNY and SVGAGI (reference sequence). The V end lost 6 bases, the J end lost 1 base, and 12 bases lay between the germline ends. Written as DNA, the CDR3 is TGTGCCAGCAGAGCGAGGGGGGAGAACACTGAAGCTTTCTTT. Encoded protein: CASRARGENTEAFF.

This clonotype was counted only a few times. In nucleotides, the CDR3 is TGCGCCAGCAGCCAAGTGTTTGACACTGAAGCTTTCTTT. This gives the protein CASSQVFDTEAFF. J is TRBJ1-1 and V is TRBV4-3; D ambiguous. The germline V gene encodes CDR1 LGHNA and CDR2 YSLEER. This CDR3 spans 13 amino acids. Trimming removed 1 base at V and 3 bases at J, with 6 bases between.

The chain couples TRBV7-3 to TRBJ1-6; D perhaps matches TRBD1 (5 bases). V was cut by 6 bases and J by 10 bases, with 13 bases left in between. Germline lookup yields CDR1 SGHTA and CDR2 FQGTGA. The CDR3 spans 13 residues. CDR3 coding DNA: TGTGCCAGCAGTGAGGGGTGGGGATCACCCCTCCACTTT. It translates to CASSEGWGSPLHF.

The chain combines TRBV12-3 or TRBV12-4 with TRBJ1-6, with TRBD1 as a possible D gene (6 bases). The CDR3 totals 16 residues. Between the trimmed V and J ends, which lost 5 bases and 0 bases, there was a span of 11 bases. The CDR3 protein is CASSPRRGSYNSPLHF. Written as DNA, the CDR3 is TGTGCCAGCAGTCCCCGCAGGGGCTCCTATAATTCACCCCTCCACTTT.

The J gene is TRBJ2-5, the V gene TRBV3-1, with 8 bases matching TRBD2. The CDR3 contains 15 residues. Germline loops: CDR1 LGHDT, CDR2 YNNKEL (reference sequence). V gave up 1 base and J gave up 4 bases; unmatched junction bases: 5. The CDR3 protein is CASSQVGTRRETQYF. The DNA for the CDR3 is TGTGCCAGCAGCCAAGTGGGGACTAGGCGAGAGACCCAGTACTTC.

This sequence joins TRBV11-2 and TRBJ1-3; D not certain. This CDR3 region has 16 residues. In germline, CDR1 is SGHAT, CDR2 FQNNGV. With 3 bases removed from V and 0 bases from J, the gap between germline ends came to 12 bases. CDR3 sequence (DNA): TGTGCCAGCAGCTTGACCCTAGGCCTCTCTGGAAACACCATATATTTT. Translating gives CASSLTLGLSGNTIYF.

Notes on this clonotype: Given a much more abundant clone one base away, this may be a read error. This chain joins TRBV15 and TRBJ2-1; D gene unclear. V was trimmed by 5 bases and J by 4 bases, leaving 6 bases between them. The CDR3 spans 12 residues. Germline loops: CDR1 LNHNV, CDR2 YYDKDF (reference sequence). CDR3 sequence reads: CATSVGYNEQFF. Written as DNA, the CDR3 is TGTGCCACCAGCGTGGGGTACAATGAGCAGTTCTTC. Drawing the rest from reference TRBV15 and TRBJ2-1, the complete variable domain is DAMVIQNPRYQVTQFGKPVTLSCSQTLNHNVMYWYQQKSSQAPKLLFHYYDKDFNNEADTPDNFQSRRPNTSFCFLDIRSPGLGDTAMYLCATSVGYNEQFFGPGTRLTVL.

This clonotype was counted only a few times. This chain's CDR3 is CASSRGGQRSYNSPLHF. CDR3 sequence (DNA): TGCGCCAGCAGCCGGGGCGGACAGCGCTCCTATAATTCACCCCTCCACTTT. The chain joins TRBV5-1 to TRBJ1-6; maybe TRBD1 (6 bases). This CDR3 region has 17 residues. V was pared by 4 bases and J by 0 bases, with 14 bases between. CDR1 is SGHRS, CDR2 YFSETQ, per germline.

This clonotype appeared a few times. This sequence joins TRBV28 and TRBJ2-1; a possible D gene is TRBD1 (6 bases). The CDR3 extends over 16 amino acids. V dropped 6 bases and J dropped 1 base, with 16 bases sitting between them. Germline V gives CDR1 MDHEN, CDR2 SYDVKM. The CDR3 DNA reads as TGTGCCAGCAGCCCAGGGGCGTTATATTCCTACAATGAGCAGTTCTTC. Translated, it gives CASSPGALYSYNEQFF.

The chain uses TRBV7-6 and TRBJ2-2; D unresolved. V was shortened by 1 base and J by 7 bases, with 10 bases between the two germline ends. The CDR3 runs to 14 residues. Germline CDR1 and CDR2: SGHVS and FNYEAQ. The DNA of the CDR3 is TGTGCCAGCAGCTTAGTTGGTTCGGGCGGGGAGCTGTTTTTT. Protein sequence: CASSLVGSGGELFF.

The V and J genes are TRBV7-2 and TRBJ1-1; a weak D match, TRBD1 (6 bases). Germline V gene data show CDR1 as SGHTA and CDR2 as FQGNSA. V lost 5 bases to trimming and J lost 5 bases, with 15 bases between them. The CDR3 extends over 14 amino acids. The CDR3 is CASSRDRQGTEAFF. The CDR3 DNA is TGTGCCAGCAGCAGAGACAGGCAGGGGACTGAAGCTTTCTTT.

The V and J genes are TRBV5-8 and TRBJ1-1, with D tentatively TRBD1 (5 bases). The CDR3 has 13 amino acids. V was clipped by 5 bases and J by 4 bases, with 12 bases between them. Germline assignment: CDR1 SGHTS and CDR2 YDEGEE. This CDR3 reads CASSYTGVTEAFF. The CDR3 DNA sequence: TGTGCCAGCAGTTACACAGGTGTCACTGAAGCTTTCTTT.

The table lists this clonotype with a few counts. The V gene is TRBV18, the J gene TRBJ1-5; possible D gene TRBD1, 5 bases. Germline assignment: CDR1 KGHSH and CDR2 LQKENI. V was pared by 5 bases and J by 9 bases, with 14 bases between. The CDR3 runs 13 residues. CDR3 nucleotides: TGTGCCAGCTCAGGGGCCGGGGCCGGGCCCCAGCATTTT. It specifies CASSGAGAGPQHF.

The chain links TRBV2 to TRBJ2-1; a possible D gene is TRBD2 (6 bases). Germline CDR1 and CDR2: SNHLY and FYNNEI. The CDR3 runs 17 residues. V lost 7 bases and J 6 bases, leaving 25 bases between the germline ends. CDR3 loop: CASTHRGSGYRGNEQFF. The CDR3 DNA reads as TGTGCCAGCACACACCGAGGGAGCGGGTATCGAGGCAATGAGCAGTTCTTC.

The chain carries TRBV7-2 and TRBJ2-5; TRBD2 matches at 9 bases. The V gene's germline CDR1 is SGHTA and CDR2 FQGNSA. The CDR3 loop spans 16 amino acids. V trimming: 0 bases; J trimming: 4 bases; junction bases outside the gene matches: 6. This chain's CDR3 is CASSLALGGGGETQYF. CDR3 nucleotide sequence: TGTGCCAGCAGCTTAGCGCTGGGCGGGGGGGGAGAGACCCAGTACTTC.

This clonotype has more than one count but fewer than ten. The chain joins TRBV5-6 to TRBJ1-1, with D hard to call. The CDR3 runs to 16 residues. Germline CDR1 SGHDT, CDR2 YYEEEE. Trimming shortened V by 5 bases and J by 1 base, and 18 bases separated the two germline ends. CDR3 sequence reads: CASSQVMRVSNTEAFF. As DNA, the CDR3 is TGTGCCAGCAGTCAAGTGATGAGGGTCTCGAACACTGAAGCTTTCTTT.

The CDR3: CASILGTPLRGTQYF. CDR3 coding DNA: TGTGCCAGCATTCTTGGGACTCCGCTAAGGGGAACGCAGTATTTT. V and J are TRBV12-3 or TRBV12-4 and TRBJ2-3, with D maybe TRBD2 (6 bases). The CDR3 length is 15 residues. Trimming left V 7 bases short and J 9 bases short, with 23 bases between.

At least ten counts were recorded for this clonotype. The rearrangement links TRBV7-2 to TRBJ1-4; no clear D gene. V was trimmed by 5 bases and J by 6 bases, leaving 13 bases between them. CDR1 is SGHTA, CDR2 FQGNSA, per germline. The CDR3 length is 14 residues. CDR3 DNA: TGTGCCAGCAGCAACCAGAAAGGGCATGAAAAACTGTTTTTT. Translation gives CASSNQKGHEKLFF.

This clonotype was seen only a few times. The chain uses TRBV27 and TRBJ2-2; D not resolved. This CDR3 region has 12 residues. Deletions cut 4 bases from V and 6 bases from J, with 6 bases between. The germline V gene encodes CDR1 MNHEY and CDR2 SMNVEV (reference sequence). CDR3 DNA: TGTGCCAGCAGTTACCCGGCCGGGGAGCTGTTTTTT. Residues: CASSYPAGELFF.

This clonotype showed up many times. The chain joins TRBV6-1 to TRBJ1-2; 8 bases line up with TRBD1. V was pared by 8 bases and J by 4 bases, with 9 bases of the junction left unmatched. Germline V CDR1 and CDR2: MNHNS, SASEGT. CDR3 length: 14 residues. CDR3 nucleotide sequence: TGTGCCAGCCACGTGGGGACAGGCCCCTATGGCTACACCTTC. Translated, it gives CASHVGTGPYGYTF.